This entry describes one T cell receptor beta chain. The clone's antigen remains unknown. In total, 600 or so healthy bone marrow donors made up the cohort. All cohort members were sampled while nominally healthy, although unrecorded immune exposures were likely present. The donor was CMV seropositive and belonged to the group of more than 250 seropositive cohort members. Every donor gave a peripheral blood sample, and the peripheral blood mononuclear cells from that sample were used for TCR beta sequencing. The Qiagen DNeasy Blood Extraction Kit was used to extract genomic DNA from the blood cell samples. The method behind the library was the immunoSEQ multiplex PCR assay. For the multiplex PCR, a mixture combining 60 forward primers for TCR Vbeta segments and 13 reverse primers for TCR Jbeta segments was used. The CDR3 region of rearranged TCR beta genes was amplified from genomic DNA with a multiplex PCR assay. The amplified TCR beta libraries were sequenced on the Illumina HiSeq System as 87-base-pair reads. Per the authors' processing: A later analysis counted about 80 million unique TCR beta chains across the 666 repertoires, and some 11 million of these chains were shared by at least two donors. Raw reads were error-corrected and collapsed into unique sequences with a nearest-neighbor algorithm that merged closely related sequences to remove PCR and sequencing errors. Alignment of CDR3 sequences to IMGT reference sequences was used to assign V, D and J gene segments. For a sequence to be retained, a match of at least six nucleotides to both a V gene segment and a J gene segment was required. A rearrangement counted as productive if the CDR3 had no stop codons and remained in frame with V and J, and every other rearrangement counted as non-productive. Following IMGT convention, CDR3 was defined as the stretch from the second conserved V-encoded cysteine up to the conserved J-encoded phenylalanine. In an earlier analysis of more than 550 of the donors, sequences lacking an unambiguous match to a single V gene segment were excluded. In an earlier analysis of roughly 500 of the donors, V segments were called functional above 56.7% productive rearrangements and were called segregating when the between-donor standard deviation exceeded 5%. A statistical classification framework was built for diagnosing cytomegalovirus status from the catalog of TCR beta chain sequences. In a later analysis, TCR nucleotide sequences were compared against IMGT/GENE-DB human TR gene sequences so that V and J genes could be assigned. In a later analysis, CDR3 sequences and most-parsimonious VDJ recombination scenarios were assigned using the TCRdist pipeline. A later analysis defined each TCR beta chain by its CDR3 amino acid sequence plus V-gene family, and excluded reads lacking a unique V-gene family. To address suspected cross-contamination and a sequencing artifact, a later analysis removed several hundred highly shared, low-generation-probability nucleotide sequences. In a later analysis, a clonal expansion index for each public chain was calculated from normalized within-repertoire ranks of inferred template counts. A later analysis computed generation probabilities with a VDJ recombination model fitted to out-of-frame rearrangements, and checked the results against IGoR. In a later analysis, hypergeometric tests were used to score TCR-TCR, TCR-HLA and TCR-CMV co-occurrence, with a repertoire-size bias correction applied to TCR pairs. In a later analysis, false discovery rates were estimated by permuting HLA or CMV assignments 20 times. In a later analysis, co-occurring TCRs were grouped with DBSCAN, and TCRdist sequence similarity was added when clustering was performed within HLA-allele-positive subsets. Repertoires with fewer than 30,000 or more than 120,000 public chains were left out of co-occurrence clustering, as were a few repertoires with anomalous nucleotide sharing. The clones in this table, taken by TCRdb from immuneACCESS, are in-frame only. Not every clone is retained; where verified, under half of the shortfall comes from an unresolved V gene, and the cause of the rest is unknown. V and J calls and clone size are copied from that table; D and trimming were computed from the DNA. This specimen's table enumerates 200,000 to 250,000 clones. The ten largest clones take up 0.9% to 1.4% of the sample.

This record comes from a study of cytomegalovirus exposure and HLA in healthy donors (dated by TCRdb to 2015 to 2018). About the study as a whole: An earlier analysis of approximately 550 of the donors reported more than 250 Gb of sequence data and around 110 million unique TCR beta sequences from approximately 180 million T cells. An early release that covered roughly 600 HLA-typed donors contained approximately 300 gigabases of sequencing data and around 80 million unique TCR sequences. Among the roughly 390 genotyped donors, around 81% belonged to the genetic ancestry cluster associated with self-reported Caucasian donors. The study was designed to test whether signatures of past pathogen exposure could be identified by cataloging public T cell receptors. The T cell repertoires of 666 subjects were profiled by immunosequencing and related to cytomegalovirus serostatus. Besides the first cohort of roughly 640 subjects, a separate validation cohort made up of 120 different subjects was used. To predict cytomegalovirus infection status, the study brought together high-throughput TCR immunosequencing, statistical association of individual TCRs with disease status, and machine learning. In a later analysis, previously published TCR beta repertoires from about 670 donors were re-analyzed and high-resolution HLA genotyping was added so that TCR occurrence patterns could be studied. Rather than using new phenotypic data, the later analysis identified candidate immune exposures from TCR beta sequences and from how often those sequences occurred across donors. In an earlier analysis of 587 of the donors, high-throughput TCR beta sequencing was used to judge whether each TCR beta V gene segment behaved as functional or pseudogenic. Alongside the repertoire data, information on donor age, sex, ethnicity and CMV serostatus was compiled. A later genetic analysis used genome-wide SNP genotypes for about 60% of the 666 donors, treating that subset as a discovery cohort. Every discovery cohort repertoire had been produced on one sequencing platform. Both class I and class II loci were covered by HLA typing, at four-digit resolution. The number of typed donors differed by locus: about 629-630 for A, B, C, DRB1 and DQB1; 522 for DQA1; approximately 610 for DPA1; and 400 to 480 for DPB1. Four to six DR-DQ haplotypes were handled as single units for association and clustering, since linkage in the cohort was strong. Among 398 genotyped donors of the cohort, an average of about 240,000 unique TCR beta nucleotide sequences were sequenced per donor, roughly 18% of them non-productive. Overall study results and their limits: The only immune exposure information available for the cohort was CMV serostatus. Sequencing depth was assumed to be roughly uniform across donors in the presence/absence analyses, though that assumption may not hold. Some 15 rarely observed V segments, including chromosome 9 orphons, were excluded from the earlier analysis of several hundred of the donors because counts were too low. A later analysis found that most CMV-associated TCR beta chains appeared HLA-restricted, with HLA associations seemingly driven largely by CMV exposure. In the study, roughly 160 TCR beta chains were listed as associated with cytomegalovirus. In a later analysis, the rate of TCR association differed among HLA loci, with DRB1 alleles having the most associated TCRs and HLA-C alleles having the fewest. Because some donors lacked HLA typing at each locus, the association tests relied only on the typed subset. An earlier analysis of roughly 570 of the donors showed that most TCR beta V segments appeared in productive rearrangements either about 90% or about 30% of the time, which broadly matched IMGT annotations. Specific HLA alleles were associated with 16,951 TCR beta sequences at a false discovery rate of 0.05 in a later analysis. In a later analysis, HLA-associated TCR beta chains showed more clonal expansion and lower generation probabilities than non-associated chains that were equally common. Assigning TCR associations to individual alleles was difficult when HLA alleles, especially DR and DQ, strongly co-occurred. In vitro tests confirmed that a few of the cytomegalovirus-associated TCR beta chains recognize cytomegalovirus antigens. A cluster of highly shared sequence variants was judged likely to be a technical artifact of the sequencing pipeline. Cytomegalovirus status was reported to be diagnosed by the classifier with high specificity and sensitivity in both the original and validation cohorts. Several of the top co-occurrence clusters appeared to be linked to parvovirus B19, influenza, CMV and Epstein-Barr virus, according to a later analysis. Linkage disequilibrium might explain the correlated functional status among segregating V segments, but an unknown experimental factor could not be excluded. This cohort had only TCR beta chains sequenced, and the lack of alpha or paired-chain data limited which features could be detected. While some public TCRs were present in many individuals, most TCR sequences turned up only very rarely across donors. A further reported finding was that TCR beta sequences accurately predicted the HLA-A and HLA-B alleles for most subjects in the first cohort. The authors suggested that the approach could potentially be extended to other disease states and immunological phenotypes. Compared with the roughly 700-donor mean, donors in an Asian-associated ancestry cluster had fewer N-insertions in productive TCRs, according to a later genetic analysis. A later genetic analysis associated a missense DCLRE1C variant with V-gene and J-gene trimming of TCR beta chains, and an independent cohort replicated the association. Because the 87-base-pair reads could not distinguish some IMGT-functional V segments, including TRBV6-2 and TRBV6-3, those segments were excluded.

From the germline V gene, CDR1 is SGHNT and CDR2 is YENEEA. The CDR3 holds 16 amino acids from the cysteine to the phenylalanine. Only the CDR3 DNA is retained, 48 bases long and in frame from the first base. Germline trimming amounts to 3 bases on V and 3 bases on J, with 4 as the count of junction bases outside the gene matches. The specimen sequenced was PBMCs. The TCR originated in a girl aged 2 to 9 in good health and CMV-seropositive. The chain was built from TRBV11-3 and TRBJ2-6, with 8 middle bases fitting TRBD2. The CDR3 is CASSLGLGLGANVLTF. The DNA sequence reads TGTGCCAGCAGCTTGGGACTAGGGCTTGGGGCCAACGTCCTGACTTTC.